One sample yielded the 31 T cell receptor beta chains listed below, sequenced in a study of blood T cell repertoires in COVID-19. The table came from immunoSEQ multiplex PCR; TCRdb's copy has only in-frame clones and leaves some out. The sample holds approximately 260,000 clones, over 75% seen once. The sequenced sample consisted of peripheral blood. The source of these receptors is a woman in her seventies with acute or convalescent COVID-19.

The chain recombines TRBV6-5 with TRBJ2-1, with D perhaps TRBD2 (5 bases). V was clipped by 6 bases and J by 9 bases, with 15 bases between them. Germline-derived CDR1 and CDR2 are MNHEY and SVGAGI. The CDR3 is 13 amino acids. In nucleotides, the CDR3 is TGTGCCAGCAGCCCCGGGGTGCGCAGTGAGCAGTTCTTC. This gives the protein CASSPGVRSEQFF.

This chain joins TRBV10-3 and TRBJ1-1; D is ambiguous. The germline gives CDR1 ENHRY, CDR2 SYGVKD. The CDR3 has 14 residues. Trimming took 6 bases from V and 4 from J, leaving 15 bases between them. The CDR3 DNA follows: TGTGCCATCAGGAATTCGGGGAAAAGCACTGAAGCTTTCTTT. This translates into CAIRNSGKSTEAFF.

The CDR3 spells CASSVAGENQPQHF. As DNA, the CDR3 is TGTGCCAGCAGCGTAGCAGGGGAAAATCAGCCCCAGCATTTT. The chain employs TRBV9 and TRBJ1-5, with a tentative D call TRBD1 (6 bases). The CDR3 is 14 residues long. Germline V gene data show CDR1 as SGDLS and CDR2 as YYNGEE. V lost 0 bases to trimming and J lost 4 bases, with 8 bases between them.

The CDR3 is CASSRLRENTEAFF. CDR3 sequence (DNA): TGTGCCAGCAGTCGCCTTCGGGAAAACACTGAAGCTTTCTTT. The chain recombines TRBV6-5 with TRBJ1-1; D gene ambiguous. The germline V and J ends were trimmed by 5 bases and 2 bases, with 12 bases remaining between them. The germline V gene has CDR1 MNHEY and CDR2 SVGAGI. CDR3 length: 14 residues.

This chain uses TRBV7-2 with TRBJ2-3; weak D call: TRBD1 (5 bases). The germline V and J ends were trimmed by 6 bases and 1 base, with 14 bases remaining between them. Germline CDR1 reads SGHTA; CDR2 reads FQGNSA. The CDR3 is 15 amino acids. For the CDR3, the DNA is TGTGCCAGCAGTCCAGGGATTTTTGGCACAGATACGCAGTATTTT. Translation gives CASSPGIFGTDTQYF.

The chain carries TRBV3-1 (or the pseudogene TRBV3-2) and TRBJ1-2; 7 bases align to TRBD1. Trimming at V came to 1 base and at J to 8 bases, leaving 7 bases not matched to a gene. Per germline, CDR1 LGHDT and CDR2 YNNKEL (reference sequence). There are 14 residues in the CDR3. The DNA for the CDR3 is TGTGCCAGCAGCCAAGCCGGGACAGCCCGCGGCTACACCTTC. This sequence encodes CASSQAGTARGYTF.

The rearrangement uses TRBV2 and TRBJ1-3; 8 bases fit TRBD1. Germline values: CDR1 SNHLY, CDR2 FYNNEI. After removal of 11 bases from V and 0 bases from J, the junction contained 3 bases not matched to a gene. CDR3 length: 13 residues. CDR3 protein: CAGQGASGNTIYF. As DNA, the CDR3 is TGTGCCGGGCAGGGGGCCTCTGGAAACACCATATATTTT.

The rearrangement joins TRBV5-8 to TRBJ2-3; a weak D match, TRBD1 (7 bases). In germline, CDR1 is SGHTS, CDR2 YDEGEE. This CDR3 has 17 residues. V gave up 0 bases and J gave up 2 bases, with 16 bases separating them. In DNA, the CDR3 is TGTGCCAGCAGCTTGGCCGTGGGGGGACAGCTCACAGATACGCAGTATTTT. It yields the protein CASSLAVGGQLTDTQYF.

CDR3 protein: CATRMGPRGPQHF. In DNA form, the CDR3 reads TGTGCCACCAGGATGGGCCCCCGGGGGCCCCAGCATTTT. The chain joins TRBV24-1 to TRBJ1-5; D remains unclear. The CDR3 spans 13 residues. The germline V gene has CDR1 KGHDR and CDR2 SFDVKD. Trimming stripped 7 bases from V and 9 bases from J, with 15 bases between.

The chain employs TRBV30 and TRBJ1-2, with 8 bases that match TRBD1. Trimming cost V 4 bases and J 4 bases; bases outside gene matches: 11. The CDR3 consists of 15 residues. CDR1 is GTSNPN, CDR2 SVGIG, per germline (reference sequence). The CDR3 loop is CAWTGAGTGSYGYTF. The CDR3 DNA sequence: TGTGCCTGGACCGGCGCCGGGACAGGAAGCTATGGCTACACCTTC.

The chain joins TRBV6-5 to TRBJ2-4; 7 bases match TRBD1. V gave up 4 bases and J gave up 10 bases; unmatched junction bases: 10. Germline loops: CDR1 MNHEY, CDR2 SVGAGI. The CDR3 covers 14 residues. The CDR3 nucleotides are TGTGCCAGCAGTTCCACTGCCGGGACAGAAATTCAGTACTTC. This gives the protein CASSSTAGTEIQYF.

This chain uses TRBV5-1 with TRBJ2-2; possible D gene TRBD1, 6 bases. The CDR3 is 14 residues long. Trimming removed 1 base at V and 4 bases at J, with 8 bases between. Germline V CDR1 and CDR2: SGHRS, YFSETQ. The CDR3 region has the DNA TGCGCCAGCAGCTTGCAGGGGAGCACCGGGGAGCTGTTTTTT. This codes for CASSLQGSTGELFF.

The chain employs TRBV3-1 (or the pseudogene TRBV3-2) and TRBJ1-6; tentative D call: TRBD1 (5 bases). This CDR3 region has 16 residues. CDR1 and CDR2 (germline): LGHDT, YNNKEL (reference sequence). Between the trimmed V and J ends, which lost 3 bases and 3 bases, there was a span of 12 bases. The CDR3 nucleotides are TGTGCCAGCAGCCACTTCGGGGGGGGCTATAATTCACCCCTCCACTTT. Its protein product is CASSHFGGGYNSPLHF.

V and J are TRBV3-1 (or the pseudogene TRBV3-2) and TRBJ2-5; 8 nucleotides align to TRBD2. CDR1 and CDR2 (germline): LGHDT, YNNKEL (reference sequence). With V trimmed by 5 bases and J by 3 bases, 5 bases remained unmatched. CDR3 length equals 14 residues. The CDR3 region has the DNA TGTGCCAGCAGCGAGGGAGCGGGGGAAGAGACCCAGTACTTC. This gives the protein CASSEGAGEETQYF.

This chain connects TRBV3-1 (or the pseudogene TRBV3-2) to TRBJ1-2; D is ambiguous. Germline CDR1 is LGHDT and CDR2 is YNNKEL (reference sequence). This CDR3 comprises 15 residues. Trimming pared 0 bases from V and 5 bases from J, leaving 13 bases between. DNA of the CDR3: TGTGCCAGCAGCCAAGATGGGCCGACCGCGTATGGCTACACCTTC. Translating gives CASSQDGPTAYGYTF.

CDR3 loop: CASSFPKPLQGSTEAFF. In nucleotides, the CDR3 is TGTGCCAGCAGCTTTCCGAAACCACTTCAGGGTTCTACTGAAGCTTTCTTT. The rearrangement links TRBV7-9 to TRBJ1-1; TRBD1 might be the D (5 bases). This CDR3 is 17 amino acids long. The V gene lost 3 bases and the J gene lost 5 bases, with 22 bases spanning the gap. The germline gives CDR1 SEHNR, CDR2 FQNEAQ (reference sequence).

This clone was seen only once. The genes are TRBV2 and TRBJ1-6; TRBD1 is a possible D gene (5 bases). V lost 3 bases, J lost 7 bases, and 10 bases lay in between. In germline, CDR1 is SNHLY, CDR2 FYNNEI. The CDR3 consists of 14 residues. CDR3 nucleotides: TGTGCCAGCAGTGAGGCAGGGTGGAATTCACCCCTCCACTTT. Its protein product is CASSEAGWNSPLHF. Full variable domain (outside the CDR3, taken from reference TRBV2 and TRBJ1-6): EPEVTQTPSHQVTQMGQEVILRCVPISNHLYFYWYRQILGQKVEFLVSFYNNEISEKSEIFDDQFSVERPDGSNFTLKIRSTKLEDSAMYFCASSEAGWNSPLHFGNGTRLTVT.

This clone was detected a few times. CDR3 nucleotide sequence: TGTGCCAGCAGCCCGTTTGGGACGGAGGGCTCTGGGGCCAACGTCCTGACTTTC. As protein: CASSPFGTEGSGANVLTF. The gene calls are TRBV5-4 and TRBJ2-6, with D tentatively TRBD2 (6 bases). Trimming stripped 4 bases from V and 0 bases from J, with 17 bases between. CDR1 and CDR2 (germline): SGHNT, YYREEE (reference sequence). The CDR3 contains 18 residues.

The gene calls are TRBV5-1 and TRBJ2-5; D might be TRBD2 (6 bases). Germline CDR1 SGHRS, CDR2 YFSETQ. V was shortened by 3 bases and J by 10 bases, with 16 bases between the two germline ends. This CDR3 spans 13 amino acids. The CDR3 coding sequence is TGCGCCAGCAGCTCGGGAATCAGGGAGGTCCAGTACTTC. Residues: CASSSGIREVQYF. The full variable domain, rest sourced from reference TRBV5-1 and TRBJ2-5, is KAGVTQTPRYLIKTRGQQVTLSCSPISGHRSVSWYQQTPGQGLQFLFEYFSETQRNKGNFPGRFSGRQFSNSRSEMNVSTLELGDSALYLCASSSGIREVQYFGPGTRLLVL.

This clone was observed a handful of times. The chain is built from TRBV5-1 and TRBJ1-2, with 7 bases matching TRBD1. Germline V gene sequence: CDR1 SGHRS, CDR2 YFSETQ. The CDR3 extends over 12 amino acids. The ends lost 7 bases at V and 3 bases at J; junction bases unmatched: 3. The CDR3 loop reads CASRDRHYGYTF. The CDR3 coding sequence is TGCGCCAGCCGGGACAGACACTATGGCTACACCTTC.

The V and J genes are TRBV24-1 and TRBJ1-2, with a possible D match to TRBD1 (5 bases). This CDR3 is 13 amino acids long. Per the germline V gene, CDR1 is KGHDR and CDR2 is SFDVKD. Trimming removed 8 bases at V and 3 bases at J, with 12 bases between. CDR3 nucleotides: TGTGCCACCATCAAACAGGCTGACTATGGCTACACCTTC. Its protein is CATIKQADYGYTF.

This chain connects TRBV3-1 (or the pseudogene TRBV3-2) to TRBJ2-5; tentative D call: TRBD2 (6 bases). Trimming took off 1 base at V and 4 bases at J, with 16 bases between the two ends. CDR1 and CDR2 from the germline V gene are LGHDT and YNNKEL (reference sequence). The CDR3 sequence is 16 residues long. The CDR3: CASSQGLGDGRETQYF. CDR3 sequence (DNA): TGTGCCAGCAGCCAAGGATTGGGGGACGGGAGAGAGACCCAGTACTTC.

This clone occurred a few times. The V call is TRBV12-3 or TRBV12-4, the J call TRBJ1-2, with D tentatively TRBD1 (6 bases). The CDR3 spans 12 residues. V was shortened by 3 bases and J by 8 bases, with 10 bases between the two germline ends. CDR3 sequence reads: CASSFIGGGYTF. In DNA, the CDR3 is TGTGCCAGCAGTTTTATAGGGGGAGGCTACACCTTC.

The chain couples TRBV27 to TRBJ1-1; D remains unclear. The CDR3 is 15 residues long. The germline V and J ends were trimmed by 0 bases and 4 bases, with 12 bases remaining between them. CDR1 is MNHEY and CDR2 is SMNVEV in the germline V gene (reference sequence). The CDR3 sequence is CASSLSHGEGTEAFF. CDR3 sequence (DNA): TGTGCCAGCAGTTTATCTCACGGGGAGGGCACTGAAGCTTTCTTT.

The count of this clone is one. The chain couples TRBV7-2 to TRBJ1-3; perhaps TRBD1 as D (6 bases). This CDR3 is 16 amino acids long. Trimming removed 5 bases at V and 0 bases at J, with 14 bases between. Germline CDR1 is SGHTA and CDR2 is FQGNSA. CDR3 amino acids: CASSPTGQSSGNTIYF. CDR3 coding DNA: TGTGCCAGCAGCCCTACCGGACAGAGCTCTGGAAACACCATATATTTT.

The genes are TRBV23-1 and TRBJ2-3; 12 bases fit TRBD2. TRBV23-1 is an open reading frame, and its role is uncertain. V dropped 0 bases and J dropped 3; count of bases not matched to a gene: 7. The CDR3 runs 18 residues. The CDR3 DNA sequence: TGCGCCAGCAGTCAATCCCTAGCGGGGGGGCCTCGGACAGATACGCAGTATTTT. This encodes CASSQSLAGGPRTDTQYF.

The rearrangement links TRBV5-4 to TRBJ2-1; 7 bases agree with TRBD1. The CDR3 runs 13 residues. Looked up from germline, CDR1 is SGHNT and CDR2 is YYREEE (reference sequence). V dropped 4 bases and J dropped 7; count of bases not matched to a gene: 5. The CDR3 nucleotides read TGTGCCAGCAGCCAGACAGGGACGAATGAGCAGTTCTTC. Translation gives CASSQTGTNEQFF.

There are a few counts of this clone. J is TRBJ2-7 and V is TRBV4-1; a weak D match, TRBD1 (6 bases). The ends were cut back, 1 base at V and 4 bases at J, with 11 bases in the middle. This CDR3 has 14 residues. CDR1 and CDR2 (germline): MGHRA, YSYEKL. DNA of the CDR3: TGCGCCAGCAGCCAAGCCTCACAGGGATACGAGCAGTACTTC. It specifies CASSQASQGYEQYF.

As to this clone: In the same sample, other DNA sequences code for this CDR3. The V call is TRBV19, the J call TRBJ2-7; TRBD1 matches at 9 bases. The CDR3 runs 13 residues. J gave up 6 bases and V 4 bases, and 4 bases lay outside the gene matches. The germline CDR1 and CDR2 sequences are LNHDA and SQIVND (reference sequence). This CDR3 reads CASSTDRGGEQYF. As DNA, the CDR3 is TGTGCCAGTAGTACGGACAGGGGTGGCGAGCAGTACTTC.

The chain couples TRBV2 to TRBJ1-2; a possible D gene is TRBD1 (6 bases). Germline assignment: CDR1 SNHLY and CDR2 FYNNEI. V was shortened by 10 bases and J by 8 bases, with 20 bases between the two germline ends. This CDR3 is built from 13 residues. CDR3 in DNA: TGTGCCACCCAAAGGGAGCAGGGGCAGGGCTACACCTTC. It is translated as CATQREQGQGYTF.

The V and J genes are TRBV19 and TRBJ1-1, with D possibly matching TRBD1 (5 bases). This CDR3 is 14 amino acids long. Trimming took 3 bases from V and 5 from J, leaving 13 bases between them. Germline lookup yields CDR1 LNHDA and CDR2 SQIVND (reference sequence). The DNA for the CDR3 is TGTGCCAGTAGTATGGAGGGGCGGGGGACTGAAGCTTTCTTT. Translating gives CASSMEGRGTEAFF.